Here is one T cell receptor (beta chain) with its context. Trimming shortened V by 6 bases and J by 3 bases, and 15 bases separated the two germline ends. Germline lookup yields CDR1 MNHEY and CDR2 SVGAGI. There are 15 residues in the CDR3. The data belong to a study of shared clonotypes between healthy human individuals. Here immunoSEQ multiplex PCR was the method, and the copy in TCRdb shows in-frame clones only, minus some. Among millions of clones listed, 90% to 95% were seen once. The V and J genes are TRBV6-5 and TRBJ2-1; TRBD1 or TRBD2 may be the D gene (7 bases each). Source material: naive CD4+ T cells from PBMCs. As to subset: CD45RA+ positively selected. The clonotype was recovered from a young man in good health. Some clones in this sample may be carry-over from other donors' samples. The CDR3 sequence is CASSLGGTVYNEQFF. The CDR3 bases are TGTGCCAGCAGCCTCGGGGGGACAGTCTACAATGAGCAGTTCTTC.